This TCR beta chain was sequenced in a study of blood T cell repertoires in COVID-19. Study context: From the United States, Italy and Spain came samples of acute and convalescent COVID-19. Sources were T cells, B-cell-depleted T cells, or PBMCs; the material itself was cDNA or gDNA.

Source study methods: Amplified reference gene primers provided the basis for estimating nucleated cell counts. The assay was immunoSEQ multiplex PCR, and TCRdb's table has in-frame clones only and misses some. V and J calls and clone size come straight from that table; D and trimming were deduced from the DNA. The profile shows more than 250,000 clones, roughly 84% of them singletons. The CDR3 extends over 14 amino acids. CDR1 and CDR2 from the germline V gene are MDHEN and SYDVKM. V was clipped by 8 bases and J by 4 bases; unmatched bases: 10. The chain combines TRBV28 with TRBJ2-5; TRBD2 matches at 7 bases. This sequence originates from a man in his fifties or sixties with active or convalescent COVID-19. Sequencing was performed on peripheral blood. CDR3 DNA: TGTGCCAGCGCTACCCGACTAGCCGGAGAGACCCAGTACTTC. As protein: CASATRLAGETQYF.